Listed below are T cell receptor beta chains from one sample, sequenced in a study of human T cells and chemical hapten exposure. MiXCR, applied by TCRdb to the RACE reads, yields one record per CDR3 protein. Of some 350,000 distinct CDR3 sequences in the sample, approximately 6.3% were seen once. The input for sequencing was whole blood, taken in connection with sensitization to the hapten diphenylcyclopropenone (DPC). The receptors shown here come from a woman in her late teens or twenties with alopecia areata. Some clones in this sample may be carry-over from other donors' samples. The CDR3 runs from the conserved cysteine through the conserved F or W. Fields, in order: clone size, D gene, V gene, J gene, CDR3 protein. A D gene is named only where the DNA matches it firmly. Size tells how often a clone was seen (once, few, many) or the class of an expanded clone, and some rows leave it out.

size: .
D: .
V: TRBV7-4
J: TRBJ1-1
CDR3: CASSSRPRGEAFF

size: many
D: TRBD1
V: TRBV27
J: TRBJ2-4
CDR3: CASSLGQGHIQYF

size: .
D: .
V: TRBV4-2
J: TRBJ1-3
CDR3: CASSQPHLSGNTIYF

size: .
D: TRBD1
V: TRBV6-5
J: TRBJ2-7
CDR3: CASSTGQGYSYEQYF

size: few
D: TRBD2
V: TRBV3-1
J: TRBJ2-3
CDR3: CASSKGGGGGTDTQYF

size: .
D: .
V: TRBV18
J: TRBJ1-5
CDR3: CASSPSQDNQPQHF

size: .
D: TRBD2
V: TRBV7-8
J: TRBJ2-3
CDR3: CASSTALPGLAGAHTDTQYF

size: few
D: TRBD1
V: TRBV14
J: TRBJ1-6
CDR3: CASSQGGQSPLHF

size: many
D: TRBD1
V: TRBV2
J: TRBJ1-5
CDR3: CASSRRTGASNQPQHF

size: .
D: TRBD2
V: TRBV12-3/TRBV12-4
J: TRBJ2-3
CDR3: CASSGGDDSADTQYF

size: few
D: .
V: TRBV7-9
J: TRBJ1-1
CDR3: CASSFLGGRNTEAFF

size: .
D: .
V: TRBV20-1
J: TRBJ1-5
CDR3: CSASMGYSNQPQHF

size: few
D: TRBD2
V: TRBV6-1
J: TRBJ2-1
CDR3: CASSHLAGGEVEQFF

size: many
D: .
V: TRBV4-2
J: TRBJ2-7
CDR3: CASSQDGGYEQYF

size: many
D: .
V: TRBV29-1
J: TRBJ2-3
CDR3: CSAGRRAADTQYF

size: few
D: .
V: TRBV4-2
J: TRBJ2-3
CDR3: CASSQDIGGLQYF

size: many
D: TRBD2
V: TRBV10-3
J: TRBJ2-3
CDR3: CAISGTSGTNTDTQYF

size: few
D: TRBD1
V: TRBV24-1
J: TRBJ1-1
CDR3: CATTPNPGQGAQLNTEAFF

size: many
D: .
V: TRBV29-1
J: TRBJ1-1
CDR3: CSVASSGNTEAFF

size: many
D: .
V: TRBV24-1
J: TRBJ2-3
CDR3: CATSPPGSTDTQYF

size: .
D: .
V: TRBV5-1
J: TRBJ2-7
CDR3: CASRTADSEQYF

size: many
D: TRBD1
V: TRBV4-1
J: TRBJ2-6
CDR3: CASSQDGTGGLLVSGANVLTF

size: many
D: .
V: TRBV7-2
J: TRBJ1-5
CDR3: CASSLAPGNQPQHF

size: .
D: .
V: TRBV29-1
J: TRBJ2-7
CDR3: CSVLSYEQYF

size: .
D: TRBD1
V: TRBV4-3
J: TRBJ1-1
CDR3: CASSQDRTGEEAFF

size: few
D: TRBD1
V: TRBV28
J: TRBJ1-4
CDR3: CASSPSPGTVNEKLFF

size: many
D: TRBD1
V: TRBV11-2
J: TRBJ2-7
CDR3: CASRGTGGSYEQYF

size: few
D: .
V: TRBV6-5
J: TRBJ2-3
CDR3: CASSYTVADTQYF

size: few
D: TRBD2
V: TRBV5-1
J: TRBJ2-5
CDR3: CASSFRRGGGETQYF

size: many
D: .
V: TRBV5-1
J: TRBJ1-1
CDR3: CATRLGGMNTEAFF

size: once
D: TRBD1
V: TRBV5-1
J: TRBJ2-7
CDR3: CASSIGTGLWEQYF

size: many
D: TRBD1
V: TRBV20-1
J: TRBJ2-3
CDR3: CSARGRGQLGVDTQYF

size: .
D: TRBD2
V: TRBV6-2/TRBV6-3
J: TRBJ2-5
CDR3: CASTIEAGALYF

size: few
D: .
V: TRBV28
J: TRBJ2-5
CDR3: CASSSGTAETQYF

size: few
D: TRBD2
V: TRBV4-2
J: TRBJ2-5
CDR3: CASSQDRLAGIRETQYF

size: .
D: TRBD1
V: TRBV5-6
J: TRBJ1-5
CDR3: CASSYGTGTSNQPQHF

size: many
D: TRBD1
V: TRBV6-5
J: TRBJ2-5
CDR3: CASSYLTGMETQYF

size: few
D: .
V: TRBV6-6
J: TRBJ1-5
CDR3: CASSRGAEPQHF

size: .
D: TRBD1
V: TRBV11-3
J: TRBJ2-7
CDR3: CASSETGFHEQYF

size: .
D: .
V: TRBV20-1
J: TRBJ1-1
CDR3: CSARVRQANTEAFF

size: many
D: .
V: TRBV20-1
J: TRBJ2-1
CDR3: CSARVGDNEQFF

size: many
D: TRBD2
V: TRBV6-4
J: TRBJ2-3
CDR3: CASSETSGGTDTQYF